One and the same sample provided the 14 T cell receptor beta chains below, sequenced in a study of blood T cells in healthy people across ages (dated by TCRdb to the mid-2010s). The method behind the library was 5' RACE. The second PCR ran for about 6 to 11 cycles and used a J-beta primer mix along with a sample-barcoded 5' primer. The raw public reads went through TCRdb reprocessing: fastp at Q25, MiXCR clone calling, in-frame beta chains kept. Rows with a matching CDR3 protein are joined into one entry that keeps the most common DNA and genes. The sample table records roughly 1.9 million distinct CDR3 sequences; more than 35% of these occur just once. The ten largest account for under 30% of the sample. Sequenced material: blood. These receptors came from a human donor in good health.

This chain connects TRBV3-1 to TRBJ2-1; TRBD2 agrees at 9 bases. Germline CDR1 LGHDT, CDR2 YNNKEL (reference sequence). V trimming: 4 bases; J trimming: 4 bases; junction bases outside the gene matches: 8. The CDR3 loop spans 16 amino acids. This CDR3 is CASSPISGGIYNEQFF. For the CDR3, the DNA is TGTGCCAGCAGCCCGATTAGCGGGGGAATTTACAATGAGCAGTTCTTC.

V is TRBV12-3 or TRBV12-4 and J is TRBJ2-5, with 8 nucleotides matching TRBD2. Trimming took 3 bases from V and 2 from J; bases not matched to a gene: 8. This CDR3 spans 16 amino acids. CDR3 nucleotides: TGTGCCAGCAGTTTCGAAGGTAGCGGGGCGCAAGAGACCCAGTACTTC. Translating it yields CASSFEGSGAQETQYF.

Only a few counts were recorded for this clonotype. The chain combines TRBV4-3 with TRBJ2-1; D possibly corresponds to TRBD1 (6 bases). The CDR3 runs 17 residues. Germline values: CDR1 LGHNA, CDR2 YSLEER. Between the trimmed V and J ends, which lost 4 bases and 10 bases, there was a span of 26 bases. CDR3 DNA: TGCGCCAGCAGCCCCCCGGTGGGACAATCGAGGGTGAGGGAGCAGTTCTTC. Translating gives CASSPPVGQSRVREQFF.

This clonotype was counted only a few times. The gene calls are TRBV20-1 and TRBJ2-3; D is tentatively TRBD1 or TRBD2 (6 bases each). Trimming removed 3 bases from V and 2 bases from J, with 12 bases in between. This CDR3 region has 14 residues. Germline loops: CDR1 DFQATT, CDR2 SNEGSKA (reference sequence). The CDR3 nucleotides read TGCAGTGCTAGGAGGGGGGCGAACACAGATACGCAGTATTTT. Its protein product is CSARRGANTDTQYF.

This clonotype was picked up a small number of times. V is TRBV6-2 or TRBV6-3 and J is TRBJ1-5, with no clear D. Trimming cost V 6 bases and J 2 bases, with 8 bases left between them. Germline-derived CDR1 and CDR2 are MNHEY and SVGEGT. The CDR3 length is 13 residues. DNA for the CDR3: TGTGCCAGCAGGAGGGATGGCAATCAGCCCCAGCATTTT. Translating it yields CASRRDGNQPQHF.

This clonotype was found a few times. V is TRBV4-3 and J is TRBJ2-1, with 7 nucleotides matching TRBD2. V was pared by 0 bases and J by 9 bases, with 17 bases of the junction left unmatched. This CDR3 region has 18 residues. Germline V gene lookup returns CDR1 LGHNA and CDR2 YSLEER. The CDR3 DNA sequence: TGCGCCAGCAGCCAAGATTTAGCGGTGGGACTACGAGTTGGTGAGCAGTTCTTC. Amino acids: CASSQDLAVGLRVGEQFF.

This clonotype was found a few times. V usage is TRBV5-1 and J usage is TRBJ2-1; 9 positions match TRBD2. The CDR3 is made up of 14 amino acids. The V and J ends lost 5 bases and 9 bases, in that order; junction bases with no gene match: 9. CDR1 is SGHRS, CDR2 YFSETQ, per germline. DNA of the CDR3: TGCGCCAGCAGGGGTCCTGCGGGGGGGAGTGAGCAGTTCTTC. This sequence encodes CASRGPAGGSEQFF.

CDR3 protein: CASSYAPGLGSNEQFF. The CDR3 bases are TGTGCCAGCAGTTATGCGCCGGGACTAGGTTCGAATGAGCAGTTCTTC. This chain links TRBV6-5 with TRBJ2-1, with 8 positions matching TRBD2. This CDR3 contains 16 residues. V shed 3 bases and J 7 bases; nucleotides not matched to a gene: 11. From germline, CDR1 is MNHEY and CDR2 SVGAGI.

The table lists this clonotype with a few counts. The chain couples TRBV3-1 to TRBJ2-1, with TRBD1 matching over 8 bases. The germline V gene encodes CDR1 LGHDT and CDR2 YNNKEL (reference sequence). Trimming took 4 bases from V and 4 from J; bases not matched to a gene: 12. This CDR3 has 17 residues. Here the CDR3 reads CASSPRTGRSLYNEQFF. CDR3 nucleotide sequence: TGTGCCAGCAGCCCCCGGACAGGGCGGTCACTATACAATGAGCAGTTCTTC.

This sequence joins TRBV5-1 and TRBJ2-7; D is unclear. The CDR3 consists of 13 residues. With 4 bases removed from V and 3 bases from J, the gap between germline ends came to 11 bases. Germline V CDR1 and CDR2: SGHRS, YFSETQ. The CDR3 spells CASSKEGSYEQYF. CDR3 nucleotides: TGCGCCAGCAGCAAGGAAGGTAGCTACGAGCAGTACTTC.

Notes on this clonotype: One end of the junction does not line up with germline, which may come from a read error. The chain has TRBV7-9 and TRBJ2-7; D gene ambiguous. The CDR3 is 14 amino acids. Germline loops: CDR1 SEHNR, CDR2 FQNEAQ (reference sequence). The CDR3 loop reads CASSLGRNPYKQYF. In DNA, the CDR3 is TGTGCCAGCAGCTTGGGCAGGAACCCCTACAAGCAGTACTTC.

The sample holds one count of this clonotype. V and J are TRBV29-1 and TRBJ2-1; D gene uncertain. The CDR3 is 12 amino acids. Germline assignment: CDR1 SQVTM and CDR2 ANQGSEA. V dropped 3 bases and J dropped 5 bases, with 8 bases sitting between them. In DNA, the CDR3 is TGCAGCGTTGAGGTCCGGGACAATGAGCAGTTCTTC. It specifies CSVEVRDNEQFF.

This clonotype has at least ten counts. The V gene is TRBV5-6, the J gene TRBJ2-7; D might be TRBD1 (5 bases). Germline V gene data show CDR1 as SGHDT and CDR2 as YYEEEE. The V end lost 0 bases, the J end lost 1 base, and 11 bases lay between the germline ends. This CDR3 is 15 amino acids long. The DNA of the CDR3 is TGTGCCAGCAGCTTGGGTCGGCAGGGATCCTACGAGCAGTACTTC. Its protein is CASSLGRQGSYEQYF.

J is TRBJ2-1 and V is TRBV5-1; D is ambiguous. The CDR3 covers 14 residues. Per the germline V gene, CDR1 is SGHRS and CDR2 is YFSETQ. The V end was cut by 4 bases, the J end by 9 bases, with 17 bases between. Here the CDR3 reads CASSLTPAYSEQFF. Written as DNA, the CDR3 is TGCGCCAGCAGCCTTACTCCGGCTTATAGTGAGCAGTTCTTC.